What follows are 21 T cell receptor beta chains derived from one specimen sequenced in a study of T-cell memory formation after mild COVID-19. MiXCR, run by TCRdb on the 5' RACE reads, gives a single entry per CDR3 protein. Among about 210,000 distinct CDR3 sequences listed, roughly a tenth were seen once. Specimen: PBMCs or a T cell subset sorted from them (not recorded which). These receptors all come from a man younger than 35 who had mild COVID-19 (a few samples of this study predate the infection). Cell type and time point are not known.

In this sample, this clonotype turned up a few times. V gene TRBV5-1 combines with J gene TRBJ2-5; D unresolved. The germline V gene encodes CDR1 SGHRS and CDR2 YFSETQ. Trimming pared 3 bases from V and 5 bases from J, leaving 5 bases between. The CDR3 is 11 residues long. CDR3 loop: CASSSTETQYF. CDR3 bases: TGCGCCAGCAGCTCGACGGAGACCCAGTACTTC.

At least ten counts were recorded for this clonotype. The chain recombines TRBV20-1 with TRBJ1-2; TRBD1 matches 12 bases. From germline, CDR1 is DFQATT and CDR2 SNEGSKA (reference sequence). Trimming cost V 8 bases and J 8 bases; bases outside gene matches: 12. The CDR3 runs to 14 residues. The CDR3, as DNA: TGCAGTTCGAACCCGGGACAGGGGGCGCGGGGCTACACCTTC. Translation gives CSSNPGQGARGYTF.

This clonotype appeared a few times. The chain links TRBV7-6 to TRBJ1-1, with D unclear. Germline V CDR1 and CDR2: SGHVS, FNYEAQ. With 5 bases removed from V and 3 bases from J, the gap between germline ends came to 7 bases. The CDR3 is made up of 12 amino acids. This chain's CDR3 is CASSGSYTEAFF. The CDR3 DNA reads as TGTGCCAGCAGCGGGAGTTACACTGAAGCTTTCTTT.

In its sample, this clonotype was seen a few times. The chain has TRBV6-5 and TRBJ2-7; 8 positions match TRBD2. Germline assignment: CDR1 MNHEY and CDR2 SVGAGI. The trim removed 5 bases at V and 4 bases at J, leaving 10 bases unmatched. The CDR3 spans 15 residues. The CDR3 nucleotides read TGTGCCAGCAGTACTAATCCGGGACTAGGGTACGAGCAGTACTTC. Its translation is CASSTNPGLGYEQYF.

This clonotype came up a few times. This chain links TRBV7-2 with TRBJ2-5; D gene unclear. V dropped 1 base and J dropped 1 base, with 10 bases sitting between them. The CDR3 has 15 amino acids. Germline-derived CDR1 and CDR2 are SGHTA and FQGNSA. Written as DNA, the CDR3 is TGTGCCAGCAGCTTAGTCGCGCGCCGCCAAGAGACCCAGTACTTC. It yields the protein CASSLVARRQETQYF.

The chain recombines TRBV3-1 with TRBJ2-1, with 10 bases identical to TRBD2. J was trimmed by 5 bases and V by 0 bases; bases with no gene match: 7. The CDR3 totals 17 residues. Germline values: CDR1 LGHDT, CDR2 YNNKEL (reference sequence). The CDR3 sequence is CASSQDWGAGGNNEQFF. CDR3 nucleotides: TGTGCCAGCAGCCAAGATTGGGGAGCGGGGGGGAACAATGAGCAGTTCTTC.

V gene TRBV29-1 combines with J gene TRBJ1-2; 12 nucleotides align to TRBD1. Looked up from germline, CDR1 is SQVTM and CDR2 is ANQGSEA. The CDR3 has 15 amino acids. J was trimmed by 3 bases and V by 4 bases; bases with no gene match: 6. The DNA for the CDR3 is TGCAGCGTTGCTCCGGGACAGGGGGCCGACTATGGCTACACCTTC. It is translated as CSVAPGQGADYGYTF.

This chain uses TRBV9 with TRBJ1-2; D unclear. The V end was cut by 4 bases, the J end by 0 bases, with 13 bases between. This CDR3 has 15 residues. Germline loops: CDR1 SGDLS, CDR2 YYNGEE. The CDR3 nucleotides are TGTGCCAGCAGCTACTTACAGAATCCTAACTATGGCTACACCTTC. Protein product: CASSYLQNPNYGYTF. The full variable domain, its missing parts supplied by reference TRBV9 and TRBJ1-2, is DSGVTQTPKHLITATGQRVTLRCSPRSGDLSVYWYQQSLDQGLQFLIQYYNGEERAKGNILERFSAQQFPDLHSELNLSSLELGDSALYFCASSYLQNPNYGYTFGSGTRLTVV.

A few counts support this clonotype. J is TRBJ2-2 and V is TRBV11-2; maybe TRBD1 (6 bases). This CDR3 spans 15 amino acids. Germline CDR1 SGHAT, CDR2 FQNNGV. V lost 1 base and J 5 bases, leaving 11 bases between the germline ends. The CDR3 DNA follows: TGTGCCAGCAGCTTAGGCCACAGGGTGACCGGGGAGCTGTTTTTT. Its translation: CASSLGHRVTGELFF.

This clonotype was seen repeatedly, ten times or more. CDR3 loop: CSARLAGVSYNEQFF. In DNA form, the CDR3 reads TGCAGTGCTAGACTAGCGGGGGTTTCGTACAATGAGCAGTTCTTC. The chain links TRBV20-1 to TRBJ2-1; 10 bases map to TRBD2. Germline V gene sequence: CDR1 DFQATT, CDR2 SNEGSKA (reference sequence). This CDR3 spans 15 amino acids. V shed 2 bases and J 4 bases; nucleotides not matched to a gene: 5.

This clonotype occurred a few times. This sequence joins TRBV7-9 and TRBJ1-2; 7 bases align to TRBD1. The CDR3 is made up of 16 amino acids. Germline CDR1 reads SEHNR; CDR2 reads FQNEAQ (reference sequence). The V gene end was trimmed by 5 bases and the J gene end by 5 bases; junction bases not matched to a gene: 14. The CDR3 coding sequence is TGTGCCAGCAGCCCTTTCTCCGGGACAGTAGTATATGGCTACACCTTC. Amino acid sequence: CASSPFSGTVVYGYTF.

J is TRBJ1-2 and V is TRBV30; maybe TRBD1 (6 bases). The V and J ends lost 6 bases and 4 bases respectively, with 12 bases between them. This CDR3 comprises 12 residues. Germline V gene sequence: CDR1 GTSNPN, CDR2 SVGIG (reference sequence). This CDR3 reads CACPARGYGYTF. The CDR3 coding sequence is TGTGCCTGCCCCGCCAGGGGCTATGGCTACACCTTC. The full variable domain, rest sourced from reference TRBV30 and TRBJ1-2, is SQTIHQWPATLVQPVGSPLSLECTVEGTSNPNLYWYRQAAGRGLQLLFYSVGIGQISSEVPQNLSASRPQDRQFILSSKKLLLSDSGFYLCACPARGYGYTFGSGTRLTVV.

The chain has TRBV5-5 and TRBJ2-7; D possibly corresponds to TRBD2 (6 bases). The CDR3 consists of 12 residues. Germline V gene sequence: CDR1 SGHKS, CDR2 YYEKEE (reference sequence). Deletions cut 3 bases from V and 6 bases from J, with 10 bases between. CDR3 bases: TGTGCCAGCAGCTCGTTCGGGGGCGAGCAGTACGTC. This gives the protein CASSSFGGEQYV.

The CDR3 spells CASSPVEGNQPQHF. The DNA for the CDR3 is TGTGCCAGCTCACCGGTCGAGGGCAATCAGCCCCAGCATTTT. The V gene is TRBV18, the J gene TRBJ1-5; D is undetermined. The CDR3 has 14 residues. Germline-derived CDR1 and CDR2 are KGHSH and LQKENI. V gave up 3 bases and J gave up 2 bases, with 8 bases separating them.

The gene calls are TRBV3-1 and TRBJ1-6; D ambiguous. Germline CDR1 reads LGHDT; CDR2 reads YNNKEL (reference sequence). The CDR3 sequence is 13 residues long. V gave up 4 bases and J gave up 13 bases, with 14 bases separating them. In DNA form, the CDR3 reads TGTGCCAGCAGCCGGGTAAAGGGAGGGCCCCTCCACTTT. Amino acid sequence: CASSRVKGGPLHF.

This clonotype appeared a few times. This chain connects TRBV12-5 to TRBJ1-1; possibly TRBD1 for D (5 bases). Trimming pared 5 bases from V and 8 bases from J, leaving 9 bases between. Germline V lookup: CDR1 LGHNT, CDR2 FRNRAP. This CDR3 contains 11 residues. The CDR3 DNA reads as TGTGCTAGTGGTCCAGGGTCCGAAGCTTTCTTT. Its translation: CASGPGSEAFF. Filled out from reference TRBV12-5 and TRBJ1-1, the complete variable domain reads DARVTQTPRHKVTEMGQEVTMRCQPILGHNTVFWYRQTMMQGLELLAYFRNRAPLDDSGMPKDRFSAEMPDATLATLKIQPSEPRDSAVYFCASGPGSEAFFGQGTRLTVV.

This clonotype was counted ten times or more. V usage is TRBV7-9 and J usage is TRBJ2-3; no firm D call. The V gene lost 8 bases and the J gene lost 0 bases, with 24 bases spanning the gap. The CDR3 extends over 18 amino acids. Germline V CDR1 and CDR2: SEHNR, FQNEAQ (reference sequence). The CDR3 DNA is TGTGCCAGCCCCCTACCCCACTCCAGCACCTCTAGCACAGATACGCAGTATTTT. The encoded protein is CASPLPHSSTSSTDTQYF. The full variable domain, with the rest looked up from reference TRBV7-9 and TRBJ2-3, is DTGVSQNPRHKITKRGQNVTFRCDPISEHNRLYWYRQTLGQGPEFLTYFQNEAQLEKSRLLSDRFSAERPKGSFSTLEIQRTEQGDSAMYLCASPLPHSSTSSTDTQYFGPGTRLTVL.

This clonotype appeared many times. CDR3 protein: CASSLRTNLNEQFF. DNA for the CDR3: TGCGCCAGCAGCTTAAGGACCAACCTCAATGAGCAGTTCTTC. The rearrangement links TRBV5-1 to TRBJ2-1; no clear D gene. Germline V gene data show CDR1 as SGHRS and CDR2 as YFSETQ. CDR3 size: 14 residues. The V gene lost 2 bases and the J gene lost 6 bases, with 12 bases spanning the gap.

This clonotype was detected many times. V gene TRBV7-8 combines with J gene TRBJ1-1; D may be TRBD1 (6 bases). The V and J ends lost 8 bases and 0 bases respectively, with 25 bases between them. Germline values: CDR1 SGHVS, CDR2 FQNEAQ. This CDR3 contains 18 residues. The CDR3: CASGSLFRTALMNTEAFF. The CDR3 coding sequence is TGTGCCAGCGGTAGCTTATTCCGGACAGCTTTAATGAACACTGAAGCTTTCTTT.

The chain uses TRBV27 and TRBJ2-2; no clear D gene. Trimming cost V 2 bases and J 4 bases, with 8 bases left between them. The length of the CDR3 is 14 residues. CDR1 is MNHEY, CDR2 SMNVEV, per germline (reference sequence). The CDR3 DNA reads TGTGCCAGCAGTTTACGAGGCCGCACCGGGGAGCTGTTTTTT. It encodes CASSLRGRTGELFF.

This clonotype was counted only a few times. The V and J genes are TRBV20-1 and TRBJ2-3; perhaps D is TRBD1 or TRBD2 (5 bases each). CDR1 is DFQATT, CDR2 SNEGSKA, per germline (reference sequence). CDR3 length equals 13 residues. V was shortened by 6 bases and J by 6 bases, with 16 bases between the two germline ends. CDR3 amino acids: CSAPGTRWDTQYF. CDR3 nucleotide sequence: TGCAGTGCCCCCGGGACCCGGTGGGATACGCAGTATTTT.